Here is one T cell receptor beta chain with its context. The protocol was immunoSEQ multiplex PCR, while the TCRdb copy is restricted to in-frame clones and leaves out a portion. The table shows some 180,000 clones, with 87% occurring only once. The data were taken from a study of blood T cell repertoires in COVID-19. The germline gives CDR1 KGHSH, CDR2 LQKENI. The CDR3 has 15 amino acids. Trimming cost V 4 bases and J 7 bases; bases outside gene matches: 8. The TCR was taken from a man in his sixties with active or convalescent COVID-19. The sequenced sample consisted of peripheral blood. The chain recombines TRBV18 with TRBJ1-2; 11 bases are shared with TRBD1. CDR3 DNA sequence: TGTGCCAGCTCACAGACCGGACAGGGGGCATTTGGCTACACCTTC. This codes for CASSQTGQGAFGYTF.